These T cell receptor beta chains were read from a single sample in a study of patients and donors after allogeneic stem cell transplantation. TCRdb redid the calling of the RT-PCR reads with MiXCR, one entry per CDR3 protein. Altogether 100,000 to 130,000 distinct CDR3 sequences are present, 35% being singletons, with the ten largest covering 25% to 35%. The specimen was blood, either unsorted or a sorted T cell fraction (not recorded which). These receptors were collected from a human donor who was either an allogeneic HSCT recipient or a stem cell or donor lymphocyte infusion donor (not recorded which). It is not recorded whose cells these are; they may come from a transplant donor. CDR3s include the opening cysteine and the closing phenylalanine or tryptophan. A D gene is named only where the DNA matches it firmly. The size field is filled for only some rows; it gives once, few, many or a size class.

j_call | v_call | clone_size | d_call | cdr3_nt | cdr3_aa
TRBJ1-4 | TRBV7-2 | NA | NA | TGTGCCAGCAGCCCAACAGGCCTACCTAATGAAAAACTGTTTTTT | CASSPTGLPNEKLFF
TRBJ2-7 | TRBV6-6 | NA | TRBD2 | TGTGCCAGCCAAGCCGGGACTAGGGACCACGAGCAGTACTTC | CASQAGTRDHEQYF
TRBJ1-3 | TRBV20-1 | few | NA | TGCAGTGCTAGACTGATCTCTGGAAACACCATATATTTT | CSARLISGNTIYF
TRBJ2-1 | TRBV5-6 | few | TRBD2 | TGTGCCAGCAGCTTACTCGGGACTAACAATGAGCAGTTCTTC | CASSLLGTNNEQFF
TRBJ1-4 | TRBV7-8 | few | TRBD1 | TGTGCCAGCAGCCCCCGGGACAGGGGGCGAACTAATGAAAAACTGTTTTTT | CASSPRDRGRTNEKLFF
TRBJ2-7 | TRBV6-2/TRBV6-3 | few | TRBD2 | TGTGCCAGCAGCCGTCTTCAAACTAGCGGGAGCGCGTACGAGCAGTACTTC | CASSRLQTSGSAYEQYF
TRBJ1-5 | TRBV2 | few | TRBD1 | TGTGCCAGCAGTGAACGAAGACAGGGACGACAGCCCCAGCATTTT | CASSERRQGRQPQHF
TRBJ2-3 | TRBV28 | few | NA | TGTGCCAGCAGTTCCCAGCTCCCAGATACGCAGTATTTT | CASSSQLPDTQYF
TRBJ1-1 | TRBV12-5 | NA | TRBD1 | TGTGCTAGTGGAGACAGGGGGCTTACTGAAGCTTTCTTT | CASGDRGLTEAFF
TRBJ1-1 | TRBV20-1 | many | NA | TGCAGTGCTAGTAGGAGCTACACTGAAGCTTTCTTT | CSASRSYTEAFF
TRBJ2-5 | TRBV12-3/TRBV12-4 | few | NA | TGTGCCAGCAGTTTTGTCCAAGAGACCCAGTACTTC | CASSFVQETQYF
TRBJ2-1 | TRBV13 | few | TRBD2 | TGTGCCAGCAGCTCGCTATTTAGCGGGTCCTACAATGAGCAGTTCTTC | CASSSLFSGSYNEQFF
TRBJ2-3 | TRBV11-1 | few | NA | TGTGCCAGCTCTTCGCGGTACGGCACAGATACGCAGTATTTT | CASSSRYGTDTQYF
TRBJ2-1 | TRBV20-1 | NA | NA | TGCAGTGCTAGGGGAGCTAGAGCTTACGGGGATGAGCAGTTCTTC | CSARGARAYGDEQFF
TRBJ1-5 | TRBV6-2/TRBV6-3 | NA | TRBD1 | TGTGCCAGCAGTTACTGGACAGGAATCAATCAGCCCCAGCATTTT | CASSYWTGINQPQHF
TRBJ2-7 | TRBV20-1 | NA | NA | TGCAGTGCTAGTGGCCTCGTCGGAGCCTACGAGCAGTACTTC | CSASGLVGAYEQYF
TRBJ2-7 | TRBV9 | many | NA | TGTGCCAGCAGCGTAGGTTGGAGTGGGTCCTACGAGCAGTACTTC | CASSVGWSGSYEQYF